The T cell receptor beta chain described here comes from a study of cytomegalovirus exposure and HLA in healthy donors. Profiled with immunoSEQ multiplex PCR; TCRdb holds only in-frame clones, not every one. The table shows 90,000 to 150,000 clones, with approximately 87% occurring only once. While the first cohort had 600 to 800 subjects, the donors belonged to the separate validation cohort of over a hundred subjects. Trimming shortened V by 1 base and J by 3 bases, and 12 bases separated the two germline ends. Germline CDR1 and CDR2: MGHRA and YSYEKL. This CDR3 has 15 residues. The chain links TRBV4-1 to TRBJ1-1, with unresolved D. The sequencing sample was made of PBMCs. This receptor was taken from a woman younger than 30 in good health and CMV-seropositive. This CDR3 reads CASSQVPSLHTEAFF. DNA of the CDR3: TGCGCCAGCAGCCAAGTGCCGAGTTTACACACTGAAGCTTTCTTT.